These T cell receptor beta chains were read from a single sample in a study of shared clonotypes between healthy human individuals. The repertoire was sequenced with immunoSEQ multiplex PCR; TCRdb's copy has only in-frame clones and lacks some. The data contain 1,500,000 or so clones, around 97% of them singletons. The source material was naive CD4+ T cells sorted from blood. These receptors were obtained from a young man in good health. CDR3s include the opening cysteine and the closing phenylalanine or tryptophan. The D gene is left open where the match is weak. Expanded clones are given a class, and other clones once, few, many or no size at all.

-	TRBV5-1	TRBJ2-5	-	TGCGCCAGCAGCTCGCGGGACTCGGCCCAAGAGACCCAGTACTTC	CASSSRDSAQETQYF
-	TRBV28	TRBJ1-3	-	TGTGCCAGCAGTTGGTACTCTGGAAACACCATATATTTT	CASSWYSGNTIYF
-	TRBV9	TRBJ2-2	-	TGTGCCAGCAGCGTAGATACAGGTGCCGGGGAGCTGTTTTTT	CASSVDTGAGELFF
-	TRBV7-8	TRBJ2-7	-	TGTGCCAGCAGCCCCCTCTCGTGGGTGGAGCAGTACTTC	CASSPLSWVEQYF
-	TRBV30	TRBJ1-1	TRBD1	TGTGCCTGGAGAGCCGCGACAGGGGTAAACACTGAAGCTTTCTTT	CAWRAATGVNTEAFF
-	TRBV27	TRBJ2-7	-	TGTGCCAGCAGTCCGGGATTGAAAGCCTACGAGCAGTACTTC	CASSPGLKAYEQYF
-	TRBV7-8	TRBJ2-1	-	TGTGCCAGCAGCTTCAACCGCCTCAATGAGCAGTTCTTC	CASSFNRLNEQFF
-	TRBV5-1	TRBJ2-1	TRBD1	TGCGCCAGCAGCTTGATCGGACAGGGGGGCTCCAATGAGCAGTTCTTC	CASSLIGQGGSNEQFF
-	TRBV9	TRBJ2-1	-	TGTGCCAGCAGCGTAGCTATGGGGGGGCAGCAAGGCTCCTACAATGAGCAGTTCTTC	CASSVAMGGQQGSYNEQFF
-	TRBV9	TRBJ1-1	TRBD1	TGTGCCAGCAGCGCCCTTCTGGACAGGGGAGCTTTCTTT	CASSALLDRGAFF
-	TRBV28	TRBJ1-5	TRBD1	TGTGCCAGCATTAGACAGGGTTCTAATCAGCCCCAGCATTTT	CASIRQGSNQPQHF
once	TRBV28	TRBJ2-4	-	TGTGCCAGCAGGGGGGGGGACAGAAAAAACATTCAGTACTTC	CASRGGDRKNIQYF
-	TRBV10-2	TRBJ1-1	-	TGCGCCAGCAGTGAGTCGTGGGGTGAAGCTTTCTTT	CASSESWGEAFF
-	TRBV6-5	TRBJ2-5	TRBD2	TGTGCCAGCAATCCATCTAGCGGGAGTTTAGAGACCCAGTACTTC	CASNPSSGSLETQYF
-	TRBV19	TRBJ1-5	-	TGTGCCAGTAGTATAGAGCCGGGACAAATTTATCAGCCCCAGCATTTT	CASSIEPGQIYQPQHF
-	TRBV5-1	TRBJ2-3	-	TGCGCCAGCAGCCCCGCCCCAGCGCTTGCAGATACGCAGTATTTT	CASSPAPALADTQYF
-	TRBV2	TRBJ1-1	-	TGTGCCAGCAGTGGGGGGGGGACGAACACTGAAGCTTTCTTT	CASSGGGTNTEAFF
-	TRBV19	TRBJ2-7	TRBD1	TGTGCCAGTAGTACTCCGGGACAGGGGTTAAACGAGCAGTACTTC	CASSTPGQGLNEQYF
-	TRBV4-1	TRBJ2-7	-	TGCGCCAGCAGCCCCCTGGAGAGCTCCTACGAGCAGTACTTC	CASSPLESSYEQYF
-	TRBV6-5	TRBJ2-3	-	TGTGCCAGCAGTGGAGCAGCCACAGATACGCAGTATTTT	CASSGAATDTQYF
-	TRBV5-1	TRBJ2-3	-	TGCGCCAGCAGCTTGGGCCGGACTAAGCTCGGCACAGATACGCAGTATTTT	CASSLGRTKLGTDTQYF
-	TRBV9	TRBJ2-7	TRBD2	TGTGCCAGCAGCGCGAGTTTAGCGGGATCCTACGAGCAGTACTTC	CASSASLAGSYEQYF
-	TRBV11-1	TRBJ2-7	TRBD1	TGTGCCAGCAGACGTACAGGGGCCTACGAGCAGTACTTC	CASRRTGAYEQYF
-	TRBV5-5	TRBJ2-7	-	TGTGCCAGCAGCTTAACAGCCTACGAGCAGTACTTC	CASSLTAYEQYF
-	TRBV14	TRBJ2-7	-	TGTGCCAGCAGCCAACGTGAGGGACTTCCCAACGAGCAGTACTTC	CASSQREGLPNEQYF
-	TRBV2	TRBJ2-1	-	TGTGCCAGCAGTGAGCGGAGGATCAATGAGCAGTTCTTC	CASSERRINEQFF